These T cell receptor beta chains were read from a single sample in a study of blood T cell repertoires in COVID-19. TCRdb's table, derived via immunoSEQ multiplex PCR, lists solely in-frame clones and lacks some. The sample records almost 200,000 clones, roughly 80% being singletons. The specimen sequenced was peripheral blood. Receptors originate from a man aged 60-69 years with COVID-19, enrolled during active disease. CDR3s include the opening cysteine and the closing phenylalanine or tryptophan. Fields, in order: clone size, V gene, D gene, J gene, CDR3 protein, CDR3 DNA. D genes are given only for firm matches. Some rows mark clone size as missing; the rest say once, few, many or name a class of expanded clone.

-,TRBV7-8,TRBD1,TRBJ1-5,CASSLQGTAYSNQPQHF,TGTGCCAGCAGCTTACAAGGGACAGCGTATAGCAATCAGCCCCAGCATTTT
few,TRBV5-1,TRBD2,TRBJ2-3,CASSLAGGRASYPPTDTQYF,TGCGCCAGCAGCTTGGCCGGCGGGAGGGCCTCGTATCCACCCACAGATACGCAGTATTTT
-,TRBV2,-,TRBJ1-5,CASSDRGILGNQPQHF,TGTGCCAGCAGTGACCGAGGAATCCTAGGCAATCAGCCCCAGCATTTT
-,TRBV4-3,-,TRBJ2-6,CASSQDRITGISLSGANVLTF,TGCGCCAGCAGCCAAGATCGAATCACAGGGATCTCTCTCTCTGGGGCCAACGTCCTGACTTTC
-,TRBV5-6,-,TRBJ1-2,CASSLTQTYGYTF,TGTGCCAGTAGCTTGACACAGACCTATGGCTACACCTTC
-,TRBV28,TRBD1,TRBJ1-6,CASSSGGTVSYNSPLHF,TGTGCCAGCAGTTCTGGAGGGACAGTGTCTTATAATTCACCCCTCCACTTT
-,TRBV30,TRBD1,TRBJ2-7,CAWGDRGSNEQYF,TGTGCCTGGGGGGACAGGGGTAGTAACGAGCAGTACTTC
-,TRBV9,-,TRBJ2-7,CASSVREGVQYF,TGTGCCAGCAGCGTAAGGGAGGGGGTGCAGTACTTC
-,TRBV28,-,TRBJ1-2,CASSLRSQKGLYGYTF,TGTGCCAGCAGTTTAAGGTCACAGAAAGGACTCTATGGCTACACCTTC
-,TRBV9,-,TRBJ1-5,CASSVGVSSNQPQHF,TGTGCCAGCAGCGTAGGAGTAAGCTCCAATCAGCCCCAGCATTTT
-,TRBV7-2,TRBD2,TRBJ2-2,CASSSRTSGRTGELFF,TGTGCCAGCAGCTCCCGGACTAGCGGGAGAACCGGGGAGCTGTTTTTT
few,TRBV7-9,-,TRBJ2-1,CASSAALAQHNEQFF,TGTGCCAGCAGCGCAGCGTTGGCCCAACACAATGAGCAGTTCTTC
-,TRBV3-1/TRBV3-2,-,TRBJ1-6,CASSQENKEQADNSPLHF,TGTGCCAGCAGCCAAGAGAATAAGGAACAGGCGGATAATTCACCCCTCCACTTT
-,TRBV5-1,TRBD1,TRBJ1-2,CASSLSTGPGGYTF,TGCGCCAGCAGCTTGTCGACAGGGCCGGGTGGCTACACCTTC
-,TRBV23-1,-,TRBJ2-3,CASSQSRAPDSTDTQYF,TGCGCCAGCAGTCAATCGAGGGCTCCTGATAGCACAGATACGCAGTATTTT
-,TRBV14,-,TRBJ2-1,CASSPLTAVTYNEQFF,TGTGCCAGCAGCCCCCTAACGGCGGTGACCTACAATGAGCAGTTCTTC
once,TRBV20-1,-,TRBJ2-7,CSASSLYEQYF,TGCAGTGCTTCGAGTCTCTACGAGCAGTACTTC